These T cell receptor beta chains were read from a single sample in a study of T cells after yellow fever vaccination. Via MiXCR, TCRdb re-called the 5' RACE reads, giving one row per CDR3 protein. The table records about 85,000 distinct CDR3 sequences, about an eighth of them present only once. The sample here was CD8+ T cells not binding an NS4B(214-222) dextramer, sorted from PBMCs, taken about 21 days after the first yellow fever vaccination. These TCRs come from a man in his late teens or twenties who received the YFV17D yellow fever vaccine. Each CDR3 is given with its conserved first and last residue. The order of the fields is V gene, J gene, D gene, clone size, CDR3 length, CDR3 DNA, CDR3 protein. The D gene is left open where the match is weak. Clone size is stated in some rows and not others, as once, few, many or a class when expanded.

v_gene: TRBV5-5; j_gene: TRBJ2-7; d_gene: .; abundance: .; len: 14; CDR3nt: TGTGCCAGCAGCTTAGCGGCCCCCTCCTACGAGCAGTACTTC; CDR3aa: CASSLAAPSYEQYF
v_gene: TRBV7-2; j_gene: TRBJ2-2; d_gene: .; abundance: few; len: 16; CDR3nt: TGTGCCAGCAGCCAGCCGGGTTTTCTGGGCACCGGGGAGCTGTTTTTT; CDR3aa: CASSQPGFLGTGELFF
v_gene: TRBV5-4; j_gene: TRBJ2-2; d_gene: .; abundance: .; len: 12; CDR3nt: TGTGCCAGCAGCTTGACTAGCGGGGAGCTGTTTTTT; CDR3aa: CASSLTSGELFF
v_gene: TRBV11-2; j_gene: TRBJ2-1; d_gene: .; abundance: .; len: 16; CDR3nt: TGTGCCAGCAGCCCCCCGCCCCGAGTTGGGGGGTTCGGTCAGTTCTTC; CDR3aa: CASSPPPRVGGFGQFF
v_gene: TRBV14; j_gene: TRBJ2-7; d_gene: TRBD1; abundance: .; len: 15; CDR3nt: TGTGCCAGCAGCCAGGGGACAGGGGACGGCTACGAGCAGTACTTC; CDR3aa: CASSQGTGDGYEQYF
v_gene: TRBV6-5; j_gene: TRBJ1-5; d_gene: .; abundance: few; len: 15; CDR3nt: TGTGCCAGCAGCCGCAATAGGGGTTTCGATCAGCCCCAGCATTTT; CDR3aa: CASSRNRGFDQPQHF
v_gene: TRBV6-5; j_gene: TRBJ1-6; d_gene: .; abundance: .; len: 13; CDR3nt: TGTGCCAGCAGTTACAGGGTCGATTCACCCCTCCACTTT; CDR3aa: CASSYRVDSPLHF
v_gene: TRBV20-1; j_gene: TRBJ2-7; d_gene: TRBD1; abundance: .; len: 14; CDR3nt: TGCAGTGCTAGAAAGGGGGACAGGGTCTACGAGCAGTACTTC; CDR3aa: CSARKGDRVYEQYF
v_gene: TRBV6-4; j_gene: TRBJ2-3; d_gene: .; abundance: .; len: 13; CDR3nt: TGTGCCAGCAGTGAAAAGGGCACAGATACGCAGTATTTT; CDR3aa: CASSEKGTDTQYF
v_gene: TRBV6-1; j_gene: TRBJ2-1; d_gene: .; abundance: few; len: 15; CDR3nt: TGTGCCAGCAGGGAGCAGCTGGCTACCGGGAATGAGCAGTTCTTC; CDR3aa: CASREQLATGNEQFF
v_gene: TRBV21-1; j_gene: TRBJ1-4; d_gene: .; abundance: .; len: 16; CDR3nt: TGTGCCAGCAGCCCCCACCTACAGGGGTGGAGAGAAAAACTGTTTTTT; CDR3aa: CASSPHLQGWREKLFF
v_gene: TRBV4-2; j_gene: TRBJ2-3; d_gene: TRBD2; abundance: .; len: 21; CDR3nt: TGTGTCAGCAGCCAAGATTTCGAGCGGGGGGCTTTTCCGGTGAACACAGATACGCAGTATTTT; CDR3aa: CVSSQDFERGAFPVNTDTQYF
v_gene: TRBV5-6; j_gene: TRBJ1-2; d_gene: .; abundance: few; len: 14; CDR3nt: TGTGCCAGCAGCCCGTCCCGGGAGAACTATGGCTACACCTTC; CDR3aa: CASSPSRENYGYTF
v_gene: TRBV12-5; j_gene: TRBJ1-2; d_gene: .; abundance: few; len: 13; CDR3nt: TGTGCTAGTGGTGTTTGGACGGCCTATGGCTACACCTTC; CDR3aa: CASGVWTAYGYTF
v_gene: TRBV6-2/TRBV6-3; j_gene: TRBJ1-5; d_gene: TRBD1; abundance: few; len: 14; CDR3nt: TGTGCCAGCAGTCCGGACAGGGGCAATCAGCCCCAGCATTTT; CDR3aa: CASSPDRGNQPQHF
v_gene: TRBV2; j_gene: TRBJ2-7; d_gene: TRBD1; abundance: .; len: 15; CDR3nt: TGTGCCAGCAGGGGAAAGGGGACAGGGTCCTACGAGCAGTACTTC; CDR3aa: CASRGKGTGSYEQYF
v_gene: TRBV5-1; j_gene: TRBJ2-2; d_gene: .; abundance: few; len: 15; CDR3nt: TGCGCCAGCAGCTTGACCAGGGGGGACACCGGGGAGCTGTTTTTT; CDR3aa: CASSLTRGDTGELFF
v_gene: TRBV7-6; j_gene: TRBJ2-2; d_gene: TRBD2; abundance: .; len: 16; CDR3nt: TGTGCCAGCAACCCTAGCGGGGGGTGTAACACCGGGGAGCTGTTTTTT; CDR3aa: CASNPSGGCNTGELFF
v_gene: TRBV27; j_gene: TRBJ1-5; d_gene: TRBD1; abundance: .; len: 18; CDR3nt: TGTGCCAGCTCTGAGCTCTCCGGGACAGCTTATAGCAATCAGCCCCAGCATTTT; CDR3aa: CASSELSGTAYSNQPQHF
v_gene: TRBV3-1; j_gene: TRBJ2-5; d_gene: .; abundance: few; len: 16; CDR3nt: TGTGCCAGCAGCCAAGCAAACCGAGGAACAGAAGAGACCCAGTACTTC; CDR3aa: CASSQANRGTEETQYF
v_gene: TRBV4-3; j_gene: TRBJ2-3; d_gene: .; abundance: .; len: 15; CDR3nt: TGCGCCAGCAGCCAAGTAGATAGGGGCACAGATACGCAGTATTTT; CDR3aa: CASSQVDRGTDTQYF
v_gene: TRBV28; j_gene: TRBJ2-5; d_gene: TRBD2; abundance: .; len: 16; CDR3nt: TGTGCCAGCAGTTTTTTTAGCGGGGGGGTTCAAGAGACCCAGTACTTC; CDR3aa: CASSFFSGGVQETQYF
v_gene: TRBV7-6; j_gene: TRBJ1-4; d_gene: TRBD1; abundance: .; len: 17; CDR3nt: TGTGCCAGCAGCTTAGCCTCAATACAGGGGTCGGGTGAAAAACTGTTTTTT; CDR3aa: CASSLASIQGSGEKLFF
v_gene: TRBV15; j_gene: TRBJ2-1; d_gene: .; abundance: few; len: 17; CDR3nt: TGTGCCACCAGCAGAGATTCGGCGGAGAGCTCCTACAATGAGCAGTTCTTC; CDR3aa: CATSRDSAESSYNEQFF
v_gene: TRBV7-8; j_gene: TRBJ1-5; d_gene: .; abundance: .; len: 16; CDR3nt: TGTGCCAGCAGCTTAGTAGACAGAGGGGCTGATCAGCCCCAGCATTTT; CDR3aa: CASSLVDRGADQPQHF
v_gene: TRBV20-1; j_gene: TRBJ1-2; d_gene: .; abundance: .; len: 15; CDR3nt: TGCAGTGCTAGGGGGGAGACAGACAAATTCTATGGCTACACCTTC; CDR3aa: CSARGETDKFYGYTF
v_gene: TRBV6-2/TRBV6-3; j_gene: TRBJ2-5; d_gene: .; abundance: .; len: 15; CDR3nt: TGTGCCAGCAGCCAAGATCGTCCGAACCCGGAGGCCCAGTACTTC; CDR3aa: CASSQDRPNPEAQYF
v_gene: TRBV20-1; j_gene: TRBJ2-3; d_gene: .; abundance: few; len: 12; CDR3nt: TGCAGTGCTGACTACGGCACAGATACGCAGTATTTT; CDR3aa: CSADYGTDTQYF
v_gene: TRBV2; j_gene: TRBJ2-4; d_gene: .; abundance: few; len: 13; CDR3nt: TGTGCCAGCGGCAGGGTGGCCAAAAACATTCAGTACTTC; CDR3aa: CASGRVAKNIQYF
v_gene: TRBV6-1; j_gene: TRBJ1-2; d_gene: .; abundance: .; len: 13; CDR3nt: TGTGCCAGCATCCAGGGACTTAACTATGGCTACACCTTC; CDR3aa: CASIQGLNYGYTF
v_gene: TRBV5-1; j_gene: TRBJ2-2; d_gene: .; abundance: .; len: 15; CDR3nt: TGCGCCAGCAGCTTGTACCGGGGGTCCACCGGGGAGCTGTTTTTT; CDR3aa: CASSLYRGSTGELFF
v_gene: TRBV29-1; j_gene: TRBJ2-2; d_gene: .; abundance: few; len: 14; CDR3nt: TGCAGCGTTGAAGGAAGGGGTAACACCGGGGAGCTGTTTTTT; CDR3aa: CSVEGRGNTGELFF
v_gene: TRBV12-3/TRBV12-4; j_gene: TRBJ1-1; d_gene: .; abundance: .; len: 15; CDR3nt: TGTGCCAGCAGTTTAGAGGTGATGGAGAACACTGAAGCTTTCTTT; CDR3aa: CASSLEVMENTEAFF
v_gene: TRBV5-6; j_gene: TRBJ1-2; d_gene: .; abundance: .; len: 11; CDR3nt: TGTGCCAGCAGCTTGGACGGTGGCTACACCTTC; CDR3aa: CASSLDGGYTF
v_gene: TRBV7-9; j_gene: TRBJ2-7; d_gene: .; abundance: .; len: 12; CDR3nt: TGTGCCAGCAGCTTATACCACTACGAGCAGTACTTC; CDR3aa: CASSLYHYEQYF
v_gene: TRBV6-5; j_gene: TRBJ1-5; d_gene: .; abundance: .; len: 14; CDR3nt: TGTGCCAGCAGCCGGTCGGTTAGCAATCAGCCCCAGCATTTT; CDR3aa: CASSRSVSNQPQHF
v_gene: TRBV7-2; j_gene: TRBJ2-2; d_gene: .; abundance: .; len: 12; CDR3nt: TGTGCCAGCAGCTTAGTTGGCGGGGAGCTGTTTTTT; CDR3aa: CASSLVGGELFF
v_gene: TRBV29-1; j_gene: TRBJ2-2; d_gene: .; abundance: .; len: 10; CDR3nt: TGCAGCGTTTTAACCGGGGAGCTGTTTTTT; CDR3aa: CSVLTGELFF
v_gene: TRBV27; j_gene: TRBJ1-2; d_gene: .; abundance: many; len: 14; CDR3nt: TGTGCCAGCAGTTCTGGAGCGACCCCCTATGGCTACACCTTC; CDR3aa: CASSSGATPYGYTF
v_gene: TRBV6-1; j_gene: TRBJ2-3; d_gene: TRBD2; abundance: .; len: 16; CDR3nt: TGTGCCAGCAGGTGGACTAGCGGGGGGGCCTTAGATACGCAGTATTTT; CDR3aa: CASRWTSGGALDTQYF
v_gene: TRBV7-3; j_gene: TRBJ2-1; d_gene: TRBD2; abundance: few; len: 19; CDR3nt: TGTGCCAGCAGCTTATCTTCGAGCGGGGGGGGCCGATTTAAGGATGAGCAGTTCTTC; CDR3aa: CASSLSSSGGGRFKDEQFF
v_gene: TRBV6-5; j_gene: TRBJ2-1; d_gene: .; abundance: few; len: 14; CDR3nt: TGTGCCAGCAGTTACCGGGACGGACACAATGAGCAGTTCTTC; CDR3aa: CASSYRDGHNEQFF
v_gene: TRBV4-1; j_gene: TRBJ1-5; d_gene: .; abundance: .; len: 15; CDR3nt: TGCGCCAGCAGCTCCGAGGGAGGGGGATATCAGCCCCAGCATTTT; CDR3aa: CASSSEGGGYQPQHF
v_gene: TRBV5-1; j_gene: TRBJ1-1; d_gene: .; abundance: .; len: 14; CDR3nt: TGCGCCAGCAGCTCAAGGCAGGGGAACACTGAAGCTTTCTTT; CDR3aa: CASSSRQGNTEAFF
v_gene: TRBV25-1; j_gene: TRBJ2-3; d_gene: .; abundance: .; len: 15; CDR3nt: TGTGCCAGCAGTGAGGCAGGGGGGTGGACAGATACGCAGTATTTT; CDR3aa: CASSEAGGWTDTQYF
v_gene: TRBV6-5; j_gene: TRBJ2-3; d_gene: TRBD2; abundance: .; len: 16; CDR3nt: TGTGCCAGCAGCAACCCGGGACTAGCGACATGGGATACGCAGTATTTT; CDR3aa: CASSNPGLATWDTQYF
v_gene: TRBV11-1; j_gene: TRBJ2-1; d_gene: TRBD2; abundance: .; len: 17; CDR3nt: TGTGCCAGCAGCGTATTACGGACTACCGGGGGGTTTAATGAGCAGTTCTTC; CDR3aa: CASSVLRTTGGFNEQFF
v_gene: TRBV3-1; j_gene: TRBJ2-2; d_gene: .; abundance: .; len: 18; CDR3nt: TGTACCTTCAGTTGGGCTCGTGGACATCTGGTGTCGCGAGGGGAGCTGTTTTTT; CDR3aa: CTFSWARGHLVSRGELFF
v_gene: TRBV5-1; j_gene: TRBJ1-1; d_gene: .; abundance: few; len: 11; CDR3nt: TGCGCCAGCAGCTTGGCCGGTGAAGCTTTCTTT; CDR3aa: CASSLAGEAFF
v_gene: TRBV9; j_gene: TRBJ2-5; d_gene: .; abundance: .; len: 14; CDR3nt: TGTGCCAGCAGCGTAGGTGGGAGCCAAGAGACCCAGTACTTC; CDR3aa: CASSVGGSQETQYF